Listed below are T cell receptor beta chains from one sample, sequenced in a study of T cells after yellow fever vaccination. TCRdb reanalysed the 5' RACE reads using MiXCR and keeps one entry per CDR3 protein. The table includes hundreds of thousands of distinct CDR3 sequences, roughly 13% detected once. The sample in question was PBMCs, obtained on the day of the yellow fever booster vaccination. Source of these receptors: a man aged 25-45 years who received the YFV17D yellow fever vaccine. The CDR3 runs from the conserved cysteine through the conserved F or W. The D gene is left open where the match is weak. Clone size is stated in some rows and not others, as once, few, many or a class when expanded.

clone_size,j_call,v_call,d_call,cdr3_nt,cdr3_aa
few,TRBJ2-1,TRBV30,TRBD2,TGTGCCTGGAGTGGGGGGACTAGCGGGAGTTACTATGAGCAGTTCTTC,CAWSGGTSGSYYEQFF
NA,TRBJ1-2,TRBV12-3/TRBV12-4,TRBD1,TGTGCCAGCAGCGGAGGGACAGCTGGCTACACCTTC,CASSGGTAGYTF
few,TRBJ1-1,TRBV19,NA,TGTGCCAGTAGGGGGGAGGGTAGAGCCACTGAAGCTTTCTTT,CASRGEGRATEAFF
few,TRBJ2-2,TRBV5-1,NA,TGCGCCAGCAGCTTGGAGATGGGGGAGCTGTTTTTT,CASSLEMGELFF
many,TRBJ2-7,TRBV4-1,NA,TGCGCCAGCAGCCCTCGCCCTTTTCGGGCCACCTACGAGCAGTACTTC,CASSPRPFRATYEQYF
few,TRBJ2-3,TRBV5-8,TRBD2,TGTGCCAGCAGCCCGGGACTAGCAGGGTTGGGAGATACGCAGTATTTT,CASSPGLAGLGDTQYF
NA,TRBJ1-5,TRBV20-1,TRBD1,TGCAGTGCAGCCGGGACAGGGCAAAATCAGCCCCAGCATTTT,CSAAGTGQNQPQHF
NA,TRBJ2-1,TRBV5-6,TRBD2,TGTGCCAGCAGCCACAGCGGGAGGGGGTCCAATGAGCAGTTCTTC,CASSHSGRGSNEQFF
few,TRBJ2-5,TRBV7-9,TRBD2,TGTGCCAGCAGCTTAGTGGTGGGACTAGAGATGAAGACCCAGTACTTC,CASSLVVGLEMKTQYF
few,TRBJ2-2,TRBV5-6,NA,TGTGCCAGCCGTAAGTTTACCGGGACTTTCAACACCGGGGAGCTGTTTTTT,CASRKFTGTFNTGELFF
many,TRBJ2-3,TRBV6-2/TRBV6-3,TRBD1,TGTGCCAGCAGTTACCAACAGGGGCTGCGCACAGATACGCAGTATTTT,CASSYQQGLRTDTQYF
NA,TRBJ2-7,TRBV5-1,NA,TGCGCCAGCAGCTTCCGGGGGTCATTTTACGAGCAGTACTTC,CASSFRGSFYEQYF
many,TRBJ2-7,TRBV7-2,TRBD2,TGTGCCAGCAGCTTAGCGGGAGGGTCCTACGAGCAGTACTTC,CASSLAGGSYEQYF
NA,TRBJ2-7,TRBV7-2,NA,TGTGCCAGCAGCTTGGCCTCGATCTACGAGCAGTACTTC,CASSLASIYEQYF
few,TRBJ1-6,TRBV6-2/TRBV6-3,NA,TGTGCCAGCAGGTGGGACACCTATTCACCCCTCCACTTT,CASRWDTYSPLHF
NA,TRBJ2-1,TRBV28,NA,TGTGCCAGCAGTTTAGTAGGGAGTGGATACAATGAGCAGTTCTTC,CASSLVGSGYNEQFF
few,TRBJ1-2,TRBV6-5,NA,TGTGCCAGCAGTTACGATTCTCGGGGATTCGGCTACACCTTC,CASSYDSRGFGYTF
few,TRBJ1-1,TRBV10-3,NA,TGTGCCATCGGGTCCCACGGGGAGAACACTGAAGCTTTCTTT,CAIGSHGENTEAFF
few,TRBJ2-6,TRBV10-3,NA,TGTGCCATCAGTGAGAACAGGGTGAGAGGGGCCAACGTCCTGACTTTC,CAISENRVRGANVLTF
NA,TRBJ2-3,TRBV10-3,TRBD1,TGTGCCATCAGTGAGGCCCCGGGACAGAACACAGATACGCAGTATTTT,CAISEAPGQNTDTQYF
NA,TRBJ2-7,TRBV7-2,NA,TGTGCCAGCAGCCGAGACTACTCTCCCGACTACGAGCAGTACTTC,CASSRDYSPDYEQYF
few,TRBJ2-4,TRBV7-2,NA,TGTGCCAGCCGAGCCGACTCCGGCAGGGTGGAAAGCATTCAGTACTTC,CASRADSGRVESIQYF
NA,TRBJ2-2,TRBV20-1,NA,TGCAGTGTTAAGAAGCTCGAGTTGAGCACCGGGGAGCTGTTTTTT,CSVKKLELSTGELFF